This paragraph covers one TCR beta chain sequence. Its antigen is not identified. The donors were part of the validation cohort of some 120 subjects. That cohort was separate from the first cohort, which comprised 670 or so subjects. This sample is part of a study of cytomegalovirus exposure and HLA in healthy donors. Overall study context: The 90 to 150 validation repertoires were produced on the same platform as the roughly 670 repertoires of the first cohort. This was reported in a later analysis.

Whole-study findings and limits: Whilst most TCR sequences proved rare, a subset of public TCRs occurred across many donors. Some TCR beta chains (more than 150 of them) were listed as cytomegalovirus-associated.

Using immunoSEQ multiplex PCR, the repertoire was profiled, and TCRdb retains in-frame clones only, with some absent. This sample has 140,000 or so clones, with just over 90% found just once. The CDR3 totals 14 residues. The V end lost 5 bases, the J end lost 2 bases, and 11 bases lay between the germline ends. Germline assignment: CDR1 MNHNY and CDR2 SVGAGI (reference sequence). The clonotype was recovered from a man between 18 and 29 years old in good health and CMV-seronegative. Material for sequencing was PBMCs. The chain combines TRBV6-6 with TRBJ2-3; the D gene is possibly TRBD1 (5 bases). CDR3 nucleotide sequence: TGTGCCAGCAGTGAGCAGGGTCCCACAGATACGCAGTATTTT. This sequence encodes CASSEQGPTDTQYF.